This T cell receptor (beta chain) is from a study of radiation and T cells in renal cell carcinoma. Time point reported: blood 4 weeks post-SBRT, at nephrectomy. Noted treatment: 15 Gy SBRT to primary tumor, nephrectomy 4 weeks later. Data came from immunoSEQ multiplex PCR; TCRdb stores just in-frame clones and leaves some out. Of around 180,000 clones listed, roughly 90% are singletons. The sequence was obtained from a woman between 50 and 59 years old with renal cell carcinoma. This sample comprised blood, obtained from a patient whose treatment included radiotherapy and nephrectomy.

This chain's CDR3 is CAISEDITGYGYTF. DNA of the CDR3: TGTGCCATCAGTGAAGACATTACAGGCTATGGCTACACCTTC. V usage is TRBV10-3 and J usage is TRBJ1-2; TRBD1 is a possible D gene (5 bases). Germline-derived CDR1 and CDR2 are ENHRY and SYGVKD. The ends were cut back, 3 bases at V and 4 bases at J, with 12 bases in the middle. The CDR3 covers 14 residues.